This TCR beta chain was captured in a study of T-cell reconstitution after alpha-beta-depleted transplantation in children. With respect to this clonotype: The antigen remains unidentified.

A TCRbeta library incorporating unique molecular identifiers was prepared. One entry per CDR3 protein, called by TCRdb with MiXCR from the PCR reads. The data show 300,000 to 400,000 distinct CDR3 sequences, 15% to 20% seen once. V shed 8 bases and J shed 7 bases, with 21 bases lying between them. Germline V gene sequence: CDR1 SNHLY, CDR2 FYNNEI. The CDR3 has 14 amino acids. Study conclusions and caveats: T-cell counts and diversity were attributed mostly to newly produced T cells one year after transplant. Two months or so post-transplant, alpha-beta T cells reportedly derived from several hundred expanded graft clones. The study traced high day-60 TCRbeta diversity in some patients to surviving recipient T cells and thymic progenitors.

This chain links TRBV2 with TRBJ2-7; D possibly corresponds to TRBD2 (6 bases). This TCR derives from a male patient aged 2 to 10 who had a stem cell transplant for acute lymphoblastic leukemia, so the T cells may come from the graft donor. The specimen was PBMCs, mostly from graft donor cells, collected 360 days after TCRalphabeta/CD19-depleted stem cell transplant. The chain's CDR3 is CASLDFAGPREQYF. Here the CDR3 DNA reads TGTGCCAGCCTCGACTTCGCGGGACCGCGGGAGCAGTACTTC. The full variable domain, completed using reference TRBV2 and TRBJ2-7, is EPEVTQTPSHQVTQMGQEVILRCVPISNHLYFYWYRQILGQKVEFLVSFYNNEISEKSEIFDDQFSVERPDGSNFTLKIRSTKLEDSAMYFCASLDFAGPREQYFGPGTRLTVT.